The clone carrying this TCR beta chain came up a few times. Time point given: newly diagnosed GD, antithyroid drugs for less than 3 months. PBMC RNA was the source of the TCR library. A peripheral blood sample, roughly 8.5 milliliters in volume, was drawn into EDTA tubes. The sample originates from a study of regulatory T cells in long-lasting Graves disease. V gave up 3 bases and J gave up 2 bases, with 13 bases separating them. Germline CDR1 LNHNV, CDR2 YYDKDF (reference sequence). This CDR3 is built from 16 residues. With iRepertoire HTBI primers and Arm-PCR of CDR3 regions, TCR beta libraries were built. TCRdb used MiXCR to reprocess the multiplex PCR reads, holding one entry per CDR3 protein. This table has hundreds of thousands of distinct CDR3 sequences, 15% to 20% appearing once.

V gene TRBV15 combines with J gene TRBJ2-2; D is perhaps TRBD1 or TRBD2 (5 bases each). The sample in question was peripheral blood mononuclear cells (PBMCs), obtained at new diagnosis, from a patient treated with antithyroid drugs. The sequence was obtained from a female donor with Graves disease. The CDR3 reads CATSRGTRGNTGELFF. The CDR3 coding sequence is TGTGCCACCAGCAGGGGCACTAGGGGAAACACCGGGGAGCTGTTTTTT.